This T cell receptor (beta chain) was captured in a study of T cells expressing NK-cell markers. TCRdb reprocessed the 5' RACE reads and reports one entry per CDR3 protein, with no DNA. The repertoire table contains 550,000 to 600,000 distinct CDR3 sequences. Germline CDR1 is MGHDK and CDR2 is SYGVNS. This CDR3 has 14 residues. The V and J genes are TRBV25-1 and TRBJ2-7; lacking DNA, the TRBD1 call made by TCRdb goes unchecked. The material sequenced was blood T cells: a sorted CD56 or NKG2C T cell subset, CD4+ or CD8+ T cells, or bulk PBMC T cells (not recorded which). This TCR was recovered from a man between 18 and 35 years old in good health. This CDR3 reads CASSADRDDYEQYF.